The TCR beta chain under discussion was sequenced for a study of graft-versus-host responses after intestinal transplantation. TCRdb's copy holds only in-frame clones and misses some; the assay was immunoSEQ multiplex PCR. The repertoire holds about 90,000 clones, roughly 92% seen once, with less than 0.4% in the top ten. Concerning this clone itself: Its matching antigen is unknown.

CDR3 size: 13 residues. V was trimmed by 3 bases and J by 1 base, leaving 6 bases between them. Germline V lookup: CDR1 KGHSH, CDR2 LQKENI. This TCR derives from a human donor who received an intestinal transplant. This specimen consisted of unstimulated CD4+ T cells sorted from spleen or lymph node cells, obtained before intestinal transplant. The gene calls are TRBV18 and TRBJ1-1; D is uncertain. The CDR3 nucleotides read TGTGCCAGCTCACCCAAAGGGAACACTGAAGCTTTCTTT. Its translation: CASSPKGNTEAFF.